This T cell receptor (beta chain) was identified during a study of blood T cell repertoires in COVID-19. Repertoires were generated with immunoSEQ multiplex PCR, while TCRdb's copy carries only in-frame clones and drops some. The sample shows about 220,000 clones, around three quarters of them seen only once. Germline CDR1 and CDR2: LGHNA and YSLEER. V was shortened by 0 bases and J by 2 bases, with 10 bases between the two germline ends. This CDR3 is built from 15 residues. This clonotype was sampled from a woman in her 70s with acute or convalescent COVID-19. The source material was peripheral blood. The chain joins TRBV4-3 to TRBJ2-5; D is ambiguous. CDR3 in amino acids: CASSQERQAQETQYF. CDR3 DNA sequence: TGCGCCAGCAGCCAAGAACGACAAGCACAAGAGACCCAGTACTTC.